The 27 T cell receptor beta chains below were found in one sample sequenced in a study of cytomegalovirus exposure and HLA in healthy donors. The PCR had 60 Vbeta and 13 Jbeta primers. The assay was immunoSEQ multiplex PCR, and TCRdb's table has in-frame clones only and misses some. The table has 210,000 or so clones, over 60% seen once; the top ten hold about 0.63%. The sequencing input was PBMCs. Receptors were obtained from a man aged 18 to 30 in good health and CMV-seronegative.

The CDR3 loop reads CASSPPSGANEQFF. In nucleotides, the CDR3 is TGTGCCAGCTCACCACCTTCAGGGGCCAATGAGCAGTTCTTC. The V gene is TRBV18, the J gene TRBJ2-1, with D perhaps TRBD1 (6 bases). The CDR3 consists of 14 residues. The germline V gene has CDR1 KGHSH and CDR2 LQKENI. V was trimmed by 0 bases and J by 6 bases, leaving 9 bases between them. Drawing the rest from reference TRBV18 and TRBJ2-1, the complete variable domain is NAGVMQNPRHLVRRRGQEARLRCSPMKGHSHVYWYRQLPEEGLKFMVYLQKENIIDESGMPKERFSAEFPKEGPSILRIQQVVRGDSAAYFCASSPPSGANEQFFGPGTRLTVL.

This chain connects TRBV25-1 to TRBJ1-3; no clear D gene. The CDR3 extends over 15 amino acids. Germline CDR1 is MGHDK and CDR2 is SYGVNS. The ends were cut back, 3 bases at V and 0 bases at J, with 9 bases in the middle. CDR3 sequence: CASSEYSNSGNTIYF. DNA for the CDR3: TGTGCCAGCAGTGAGTACTCTAACTCTGGAAACACCATATATTTT.

This clone was detected only once. This chain links TRBV7-9 with TRBJ1-1; D is undetermined. Germline V gene data show CDR1 as SEHNR and CDR2 as FQNEAQ (reference sequence). The germline V and J ends were trimmed by 4 bases and 3 bases, with 12 bases remaining between them. The CDR3 has 14 amino acids. The CDR3 region is CASSYTSGYTEAFF. The CDR3 DNA follows: TGTGCCAGCAGCTACACTAGCGGGTACACTGAAGCTTTCTTT.

The chain couples TRBV4-1 to TRBJ2-7; maybe TRBD1 (6 bases). This CDR3 is built from 15 residues. The germline V gene encodes CDR1 MGHRA and CDR2 YSYEKL. Trimming removed 4 bases from V and 5 bases from J, with 18 bases in between. The CDR3 is CASSPRDTQVDEQYF. In nucleotides, the CDR3 is TGCGCCAGCAGCCCTAGGGACACCCAGGTGGACGAGCAGTACTTC.

Details on this clone: The junction shows a germline mismatch at one end, possibly a read error. The V and J genes are TRBV7-9 and TRBJ2-1, with D unclear. Germline V gives CDR1 SEHNR, CDR2 FQNEAQ (reference sequence). CDR3 length: 16 residues. In DNA, the CDR3 is TGTTCCAGCAGCCCCCAGCTGGCGGAAAGATACAATGAGCAGTTCTTC. It translates to CSSSPQLAERYNEQFF.

The chain joins TRBV28 to TRBJ2-6, with D possibly TRBD1 on 5 matching bases. The CDR3 extends over 16 amino acids. V was cut by 3 bases and J by 0 bases, with 9 bases left in between. Looked up from germline, CDR1 is MDHEN and CDR2 is SYDVKM. CDR3 sequence (DNA): TGTGCCAGCAGTTTCCGGACACCCTCTGGGGCCAACGTCCTGACTTTC. As protein: CASSFRTPSGANVLTF.

The chain uses TRBV10-1 and TRBJ1-1; 8 nucleotides match TRBD1. Germline values: CDR1 WNHNN, CDR2 SYGVQD (reference sequence). The CDR3 consists of 16 residues. The J segment lost 2 bases and the V segment lost 4 bases, leaving 9 bases of the junction unmatched. In nucleotides, the CDR3 is TGCGCCAGCAGTGGATCCTTGACAGGGGTAAACACTGAAGCTTTCTTT. Its translation is CASSGSLTGVNTEAFF.

V usage is TRBV5-1 and J usage is TRBJ1-2; 7 nucleotides match TRBD1. Trimming at V came to 7 bases and at J to 1 base, leaving 10 bases not matched to a gene. CDR1 is SGHRS and CDR2 is YFSETQ in the germline V gene. The CDR3 consists of 15 residues. The CDR3 DNA sequence: TGCGCCAGCGACTTAGGGACAGAGGATAACTATGGCTACACCTTC. It specifies CASDLGTEDNYGYTF.

The V and J genes are TRBV28 and TRBJ2-5; 7 bases fit TRBD1. Near its end, the DNA agrees better with TRBJ2-7, so the J call may be wrong. Germline CDR1 MDHEN, CDR2 SYDVKM. The CDR3 covers 14 residues. The CDR3 DNA reads as TGTGCCAGCAGTCTCCCCTCGGACAGGAGCGAGCAGTACTTC. The encoded protein is CASSLPSDRSEQYF.

The chain uses TRBV27 and TRBJ2-6; TRBD1 aligns across 10 bases. The CDR3 contains 17 residues. CDR1 is MNHEY, CDR2 SMNVEV, per germline (reference sequence). Unmatched junction bases numbered 8, after V lost 5 bases and J lost 4 bases. Here the CDR3 reads CASSRPGTGDGANVLTF. CDR3 sequence (DNA): TGTGCCAGCAGTCGTCCCGGGACAGGGGACGGGGCCAACGTCCTGACTTTC.

The chain recombines TRBV7-9 with TRBJ1-1; the D is unclear. This CDR3 contains 12 residues. Germline CDR1 reads SEHNR; CDR2 reads FQNEAQ (reference sequence). With 4 bases removed from V and 6 bases from J, the gap between germline ends came to 9 bases. CDR3 loop: CASSSGFSEAFF. CDR3 sequence (DNA): TGTGCCAGCAGCTCAGGTTTCTCTGAAGCTTTCTTT.

This clone was counted a single time. The gene calls are TRBV5-1 and TRBJ2-3; 15 bases align to TRBD2. V trimming: 4 bases; J trimming: 6 bases; junction bases outside the gene matches: 12. The CDR3 has 18 residues. Germline-derived CDR1 and CDR2 are SGHRS and YFSETQ. The chain's CDR3 is CASSVGLAGGVHIDTQYF. CDR3 sequence (DNA): TGCGCCAGCAGCGTGGGACTAGCGGGAGGAGTTCACATCGATACGCAGTATTTT. The whole variable domain, filled in from reference TRBV5-1 and TRBJ2-3, reads KAGVTQTPRYLIKTRGQQVTLSCSPISGHRSVSWYQQTPGQGLQFLFEYFSETQRNKGNFPGRFSGRQFSNSRSEMNVSTLELGDSALYLCASSVGLAGGVHIDTQYFGPGTRLTVL.

This rearrangement joins TRBV27 to TRBJ2-5, with TRBD2 as a possible D gene (6 bases). With the DNA end fitting TRBJ2-7 better, the J assignment may be wrong. Germline V CDR1 and CDR2: MNHEY, SMNVEV (reference sequence). This CDR3 is 14 amino acids long. CDR3 in amino acids: CASSLSPGVYEQYF. CDR3 in DNA: TGTGCCAGCAGTTTATCCCCGGGGGTCTACGAGCAGTACTTC.

The rearrangement links TRBV29-1 to TRBJ2-3; 11 nucleotides agree with TRBD2. Looked up from germline, CDR1 is SQVTM and CDR2 is ANQGSEA. The CDR3 is made up of 22 amino acids. Trimming at V came to 5 bases and at J to 1 base, leaving 26 bases not matched to a gene. The CDR3 bases are TGCAGCGTTTTTCCCGGGACAGCAAAAATCGGCGGACTAGCGGGCTGCACAGATACGCAGTATTTT. This codes for CSVFPGTAKIGGLAGCTDTQYF.

This sequence joins TRBV28 and TRBJ1-1, with a tentative D call TRBD1 (6 bases). The germline V gene encodes CDR1 MDHEN and CDR2 SYDVKM. This CDR3 comprises 14 residues. The V end was cut by 2 bases, the J end by 5 bases, with 12 bases between. CDR3 bases: TGTGCCAGCAGTTTAGCAGGGGTGTGGACTGAAGCTTTCTTT. Its protein product is CASSLAGVWTEAFF.

The J gene is TRBJ1-1, the V gene TRBV7-9; TRBD1 might be the D (6 bases). The germline V gene has CDR1 SEHNR and CDR2 FQNEAQ (reference sequence). The V end lost 5 bases, the J end lost 8 bases, and 18 bases lay between the germline ends. The CDR3 is 14 residues long. The chain's CDR3 is CASSQTGGAKEAFF. As DNA, the CDR3 is TGTGCCAGCAGCCAGACGGGGGGCGCGAAGGAAGCTTTCTTT.

The genes are TRBV11-1 and TRBJ2-3; a weak D match, TRBD2 (5 bases). The germline V gene has CDR1 SGHAT and CDR2 FQDESV (reference sequence). V shed 1 base and J shed 3 bases, with 14 bases lying between them. The CDR3 consists of 16 residues. The DNA of the CDR3 is TGTGCCAGCAGCTTAGGGGTGGGAGTTAGGACAGATACGCAGTATTTT. The encoded protein is CASSLGVGVRTDTQYF.

The rearrangement joins TRBV27 to TRBJ2-1; 7 positions agree with TRBD2. CDR1 is MNHEY, CDR2 SMNVEV, per germline (reference sequence). Trimming at V came to 2 bases and at J to 4 bases, leaving 5 bases not matched to a gene. The CDR3 sequence is 15 residues long. The CDR3 bases are TGTGCCAGCAGTTTAGCGGGAGTGGGTTACAATGAGCAGTTCTTC. Protein product: CASSLAGVGYNEQFF.

The chain links TRBV6-5 to TRBJ1-2, with D uncertain. Trimming stripped 0 bases from V and 4 bases from J, with 15 bases between. CDR1 MNHEY and CDR2 SVGAGI come from the germline V gene. The CDR3 contains 16 residues. In nucleotides, the CDR3 is TGTGCCAGCAGTTACTCGAGGCCAGCACATTCCTATGGCTACACCTTC. It encodes CASSYSRPAHSYGYTF.

This sequence joins TRBV19 and TRBJ2-2, with 7 bases that match TRBD1. Germline CDR1 is LNHDA and CDR2 is SQIVND (reference sequence). The CDR3 extends over 18 amino acids. V gave up 7 bases and J gave up 2 bases; unmatched junction bases: 16. In DNA, the CDR3 is TGTGCCAGTAAAACAACCACCCGGGACAGATTTAACACCGGGGAGCTGTTTTTT. Its translation is CASKTTTRDRFNTGELFF.

This clone was recorded once. This chain connects TRBV7-6 to TRBJ1-3; tentative D call: TRBD1 (5 bases). Trimming removed 3 bases at V and 0 bases at J, with 9 bases between. The CDR3 extends over 15 amino acids. Germline V gene lookup returns CDR1 SGHVS and CDR2 FNYEAQ. CDR3 DNA sequence: TGTGCCAGCAGCTTCGACAGTGACTCTGGAAACACCATATATTTT. Its protein is CASSFDSDSGNTIYF.

The rearrangement joins TRBV2 to TRBJ2-1; the match to TRBD2 covers 10 bases. The length of the CDR3 is 16 residues. Trimming removed 2 bases from V and 10 bases from J; junction bases left unmatched: 11. CDR1 and CDR2 from the germline V gene are SNHLY and FYNNEI. The DNA of the CDR3 is TGTGCCAGCAGTGAACGGGCTAGCGGGAGTTTCGGGGAGCAGTTCTTC. It codes for CASSERASGSFGEQFF.

The genes are TRBV10-3 and TRBJ2-7; 12 bases are a match to TRBD1. V gave up 6 bases and J gave up 5 bases; unmatched junction bases: 11. Germline assignment: CDR1 ENHRY and CDR2 SYGVKD. This CDR3 comprises 16 residues. The CDR3 spells CAISPLPGQGAHEQYF. CDR3 coding DNA: TGTGCCATCAGCCCCTTGCCGGGACAGGGGGCCCACGAGCAGTACTTC.

The chain links TRBV14 to TRBJ2-1; 7 bases fit TRBD2. V shed 4 bases, J shed 8 bases, and the junction held 11 bases outside the gene matches. Germline assignment: CDR1 SGHDN and CDR2 FVKESK. This CDR3 comprises 15 residues. The CDR3 bases are TGTGCCAGCAGCCCCATAGGGAGGGTGCGGGATGAGCAGTTCTTC. It is translated as CASSPIGRVRDEQFF. The full variable domain, rest sourced from reference TRBV14 and TRBJ2-1, is EAGVTQFPSHSVIEKGQTVTLRCDPISGHDNLYWYRRVMGKEIKFLLHFVKESKQDESGMPNNRFLAERTGGTYSTLKVQPAELEDSGVYFCASSPIGRVRDEQFFGPGTRLTVL.

The chain is built from TRBV7-9 and TRBJ2-5; a weak D match, TRBD1 (6 bases). Trimming left V 5 bases short and J 1 base short, with 26 bases between. Germline V CDR1 and CDR2: SEHNR, FQNEAQ (reference sequence). This CDR3 contains 19 residues. The DNA for the CDR3 is TGTGCCAGCAGCCCCAGGAGGCAGGGCTATCTCAGGGGCCAAGAGACCCAGTACTTC. It specifies CASSPRRQGYLRGQETQYF.

This chain joins TRBV15 and TRBJ1-1; 8 nucleotides line up with TRBD1. Germline V gene lookup returns CDR1 LNHNV and CDR2 YYDKDF (reference sequence). The CDR3 runs to 15 residues. The junction had 6 bases not matched to a gene; V was cut back by 1 base and J by 5 bases. CDR3 DNA: TGTGCCACCAGCAGAGTAGGACAGGGAGGGACTGAAGCTTTCTTT. Its protein is CATSRVGQGGTEAFF.

This sequence joins TRBV9 and TRBJ1-2; 7 nucleotides agree with TRBD1. Germline lookup yields CDR1 SGDLS and CDR2 YYNGEE. The CDR3 runs to 15 residues. Trimming cost V 4 bases and J 0 bases; bases outside gene matches: 6. CDR3 sequence reads: CASSFGTAPNYGYTF. The CDR3 DNA follows: TGTGCCAGCAGCTTTGGGACAGCCCCTAACTATGGCTACACCTTC.